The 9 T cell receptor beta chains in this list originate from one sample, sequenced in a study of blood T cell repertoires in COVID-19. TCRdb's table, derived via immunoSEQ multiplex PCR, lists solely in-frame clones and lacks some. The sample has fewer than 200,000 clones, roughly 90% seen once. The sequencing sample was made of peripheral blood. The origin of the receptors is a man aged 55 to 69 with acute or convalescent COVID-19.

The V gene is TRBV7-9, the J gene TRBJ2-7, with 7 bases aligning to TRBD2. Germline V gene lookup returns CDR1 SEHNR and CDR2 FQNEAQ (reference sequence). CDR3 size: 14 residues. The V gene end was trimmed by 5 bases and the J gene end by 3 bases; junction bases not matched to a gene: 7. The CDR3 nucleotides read TGTGCCAGCAGCCCCGCTGGGGACTACTACGAGCAGTACTTC. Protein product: CASSPAGDYYEQYF.

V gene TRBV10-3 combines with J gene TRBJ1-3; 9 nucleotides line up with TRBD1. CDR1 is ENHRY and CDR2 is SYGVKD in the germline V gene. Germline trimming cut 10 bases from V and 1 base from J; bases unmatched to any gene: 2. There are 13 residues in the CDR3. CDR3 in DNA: TGTGCCACTGACAGGGGGTCTGGAAACACCATATATTTT. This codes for CATDRGSGNTIYF.

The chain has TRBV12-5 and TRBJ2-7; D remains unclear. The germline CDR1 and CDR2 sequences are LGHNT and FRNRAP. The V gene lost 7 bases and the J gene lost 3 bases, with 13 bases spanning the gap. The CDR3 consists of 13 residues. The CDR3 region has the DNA TGTGCTAGTGCCACTATCCCCAGCTACGAGCAGTACTTC. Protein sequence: CASATIPSYEQYF.

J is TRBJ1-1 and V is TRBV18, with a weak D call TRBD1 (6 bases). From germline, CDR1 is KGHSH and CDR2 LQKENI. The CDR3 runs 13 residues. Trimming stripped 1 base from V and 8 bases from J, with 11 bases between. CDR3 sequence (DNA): TGTGCCAGCTCACCACGGGATCAGGGGGAAGCTTTCTTT. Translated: CASSPRDQGEAFF.

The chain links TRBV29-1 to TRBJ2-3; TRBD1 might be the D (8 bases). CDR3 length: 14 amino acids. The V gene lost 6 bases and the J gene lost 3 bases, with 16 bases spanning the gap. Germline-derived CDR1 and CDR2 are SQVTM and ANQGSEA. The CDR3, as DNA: TGCAGCGTAGAAACAGGGGGAGGGACAGATACGCAGTATTTT. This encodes CSVETGGGTDTQYF.

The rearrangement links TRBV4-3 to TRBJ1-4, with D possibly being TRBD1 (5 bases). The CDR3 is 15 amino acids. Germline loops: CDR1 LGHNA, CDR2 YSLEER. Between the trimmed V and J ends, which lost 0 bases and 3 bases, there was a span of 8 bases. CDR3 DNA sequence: TGCGCCAGCAGCCAAGAAGGGGTAGCTAATGAAAAACTGTTTTTT. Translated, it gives CASSQEGVANEKLFF.

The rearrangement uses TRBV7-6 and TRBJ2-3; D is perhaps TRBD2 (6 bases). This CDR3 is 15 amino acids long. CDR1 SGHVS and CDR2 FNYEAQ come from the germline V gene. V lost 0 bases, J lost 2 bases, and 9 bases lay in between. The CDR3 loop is CASSLAGSYTDTQYF. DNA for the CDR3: TGTGCCAGCAGCTTAGCCGGGAGCTACACAGATACGCAGTATTTT.

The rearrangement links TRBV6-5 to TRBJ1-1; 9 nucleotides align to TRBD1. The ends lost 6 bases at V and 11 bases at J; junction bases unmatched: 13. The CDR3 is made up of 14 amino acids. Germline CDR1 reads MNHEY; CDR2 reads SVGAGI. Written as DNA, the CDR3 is TGTGCCAGCAGCGGGACAGGGAGCTCCCTGGGGGCTTTCTTT. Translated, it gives CASSGTGSSLGAFF.

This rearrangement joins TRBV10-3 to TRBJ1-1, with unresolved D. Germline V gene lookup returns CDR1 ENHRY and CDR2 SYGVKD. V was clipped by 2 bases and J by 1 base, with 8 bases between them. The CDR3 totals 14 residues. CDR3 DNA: TGTGCCATCAGTGAGCGGAGGCCGAACACTGAAGCTTTCTTT. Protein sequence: CAISERRPNTEAFF.